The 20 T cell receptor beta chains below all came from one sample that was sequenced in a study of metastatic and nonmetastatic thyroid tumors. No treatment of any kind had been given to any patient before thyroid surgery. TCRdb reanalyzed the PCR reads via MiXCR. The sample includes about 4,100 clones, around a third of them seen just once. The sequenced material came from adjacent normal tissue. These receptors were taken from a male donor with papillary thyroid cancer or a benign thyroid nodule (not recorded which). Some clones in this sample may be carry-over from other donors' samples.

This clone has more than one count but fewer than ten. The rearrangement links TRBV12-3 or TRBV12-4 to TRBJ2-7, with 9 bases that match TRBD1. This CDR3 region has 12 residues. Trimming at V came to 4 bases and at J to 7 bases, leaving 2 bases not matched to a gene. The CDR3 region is CASSYRGLEQYF. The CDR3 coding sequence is TGTGCCAGCAGTTACAGGGGGCTTGAGCAGTACTTC.

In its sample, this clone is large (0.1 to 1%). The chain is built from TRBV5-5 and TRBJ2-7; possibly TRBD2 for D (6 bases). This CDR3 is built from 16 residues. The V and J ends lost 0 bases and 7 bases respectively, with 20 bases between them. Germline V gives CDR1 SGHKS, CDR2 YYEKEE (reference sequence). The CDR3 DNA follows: TGTGCCAGCAGCTTGGAGTTAGCTGGGGTTCGGGAGGAGCAGTACTTC. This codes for CASSLELAGVREEQYF. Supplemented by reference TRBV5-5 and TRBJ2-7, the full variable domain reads DAGVTQSPTHLIKTRGQQVTLRCSPISGHKSVSWYQQVLGQGPQFIFQYYEKEERGRGNFPDRFSARQFPNYSSELNVNALLLGDSALYLCASSLELAGVREEQYFGPGTRLTVT.

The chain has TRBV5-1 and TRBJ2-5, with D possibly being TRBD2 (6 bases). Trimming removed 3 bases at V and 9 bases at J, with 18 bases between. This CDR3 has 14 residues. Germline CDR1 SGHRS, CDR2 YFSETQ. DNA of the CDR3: TGCGCCAGCAGCTCGCGGGACGGTAGTGTGGCCCAGTACTTC. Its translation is CASSSRDGSVAQYF.

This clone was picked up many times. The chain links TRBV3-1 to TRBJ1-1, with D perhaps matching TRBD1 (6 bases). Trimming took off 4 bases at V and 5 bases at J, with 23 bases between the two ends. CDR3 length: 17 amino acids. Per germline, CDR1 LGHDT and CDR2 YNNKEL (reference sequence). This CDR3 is CASSPESPRTGRTEAFF. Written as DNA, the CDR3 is TGTGCCAGCAGCCCCGAATCCCCGCGAACAGGGAGGACTGAAGCTTTCTTT.

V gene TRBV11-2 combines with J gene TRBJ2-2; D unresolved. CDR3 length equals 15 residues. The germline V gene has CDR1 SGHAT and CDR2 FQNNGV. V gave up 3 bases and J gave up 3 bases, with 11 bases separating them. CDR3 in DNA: TGTGCCAGCAGCTTTCAGTCATGGGACACCGGGGAGCTGTTTTTT. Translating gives CASSFQSWDTGELFF.

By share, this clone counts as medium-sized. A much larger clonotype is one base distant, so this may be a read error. The CDR3 is CASSSLLAGTSYNEQFF. The CDR3 nucleotides read TGTGCCAGCAGTTCTTTGCTAGCGGGGACCTCCTACAATGAGCAGTTCTTC. V gene TRBV28 combines with J gene TRBJ2-1; 9 positions match TRBD2. This CDR3 comprises 17 residues. V dropped 4 bases and J dropped 0; count of bases not matched to a gene: 7. Germline V gene data show CDR1 as MDHEN and CDR2 as SYDVKM.

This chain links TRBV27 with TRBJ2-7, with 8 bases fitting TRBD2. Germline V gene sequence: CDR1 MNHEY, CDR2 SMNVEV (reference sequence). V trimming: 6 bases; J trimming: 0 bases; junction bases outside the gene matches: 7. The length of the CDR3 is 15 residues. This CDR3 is CASSRTSQSSYEQYF. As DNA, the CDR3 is TGTGCCAGCAGCCGGACTAGCCAGAGCTCCTACGAGCAGTACTTC.

CDR3 region: CAWRLAGSYEQYF. Written as DNA, the CDR3 is TGTGCCTGGAGACTAGCGGGATCCTACGAGCAGTACTTC. The rearrangement uses TRBV30 and TRBJ2-7; 10 nucleotides align to TRBD2. This CDR3 comprises 13 residues. In germline, CDR1 is GTSNPN, CDR2 SVGIG (reference sequence). V was pared by 3 bases and J by 1 base, with 0 bases of the junction left unmatched.

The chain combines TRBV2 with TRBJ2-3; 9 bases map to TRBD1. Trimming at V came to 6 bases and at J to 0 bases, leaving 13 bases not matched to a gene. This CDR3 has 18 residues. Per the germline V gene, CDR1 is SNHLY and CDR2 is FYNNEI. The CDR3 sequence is CASSASRGTGRSTDTQYF. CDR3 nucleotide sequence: TGTGCCAGCAGCGCATCTAGGGGGACAGGGCGTAGCACAGATACGCAGTATTTT.

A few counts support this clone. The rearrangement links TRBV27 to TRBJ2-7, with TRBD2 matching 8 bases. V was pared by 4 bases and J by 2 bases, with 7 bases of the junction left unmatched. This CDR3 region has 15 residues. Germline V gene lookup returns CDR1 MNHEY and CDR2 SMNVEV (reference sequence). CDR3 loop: CASSSAGVDPYEQYF. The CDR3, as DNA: TGTGCCAGCAGTTCAGCGGGGGTTGACCCCTACGAGCAGTACTTC.

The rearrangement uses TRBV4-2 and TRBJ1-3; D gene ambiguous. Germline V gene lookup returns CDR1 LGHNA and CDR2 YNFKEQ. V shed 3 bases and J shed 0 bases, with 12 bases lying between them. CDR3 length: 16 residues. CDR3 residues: CASSQSDGTSGNTIYF. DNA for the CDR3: TGTGCCAGCAGCCAGAGTGACGGCACCTCTGGAAACACCATATATTTT.

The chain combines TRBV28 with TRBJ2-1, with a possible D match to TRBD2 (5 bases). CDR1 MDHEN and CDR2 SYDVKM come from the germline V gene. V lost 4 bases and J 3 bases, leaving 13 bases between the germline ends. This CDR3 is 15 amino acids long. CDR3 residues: CASSSRLAGYNEQFF. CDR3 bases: TGTGCCAGCAGTTCTAGACTGGCGGGCTACAATGAGCAGTTCTTC.

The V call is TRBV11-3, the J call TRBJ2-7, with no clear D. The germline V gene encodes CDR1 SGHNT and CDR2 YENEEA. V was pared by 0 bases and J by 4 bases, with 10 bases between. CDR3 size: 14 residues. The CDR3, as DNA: TGTGCCAGCAGCTTAGAAAACCTAGGATACGAGCAGTACTTC. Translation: CASSLENLGYEQYF.

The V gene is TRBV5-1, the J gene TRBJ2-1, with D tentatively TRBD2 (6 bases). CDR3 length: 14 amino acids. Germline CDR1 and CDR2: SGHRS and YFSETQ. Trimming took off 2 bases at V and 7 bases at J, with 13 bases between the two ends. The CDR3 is CASSFGGSQNEQFF. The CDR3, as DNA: TGCGCCAGCAGCTTTGGGGGGAGCCAAAATGAGCAGTTCTTC.

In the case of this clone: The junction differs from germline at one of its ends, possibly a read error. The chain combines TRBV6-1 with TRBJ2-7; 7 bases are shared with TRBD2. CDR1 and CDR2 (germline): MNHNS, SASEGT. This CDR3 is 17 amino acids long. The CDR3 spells CSSNKALAEGRRGEQYF. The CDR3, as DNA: TGTTCCAGCAACAAGGCCCTAGCGGAAGGGCGACGTGGGGAGCAGTACTTC.

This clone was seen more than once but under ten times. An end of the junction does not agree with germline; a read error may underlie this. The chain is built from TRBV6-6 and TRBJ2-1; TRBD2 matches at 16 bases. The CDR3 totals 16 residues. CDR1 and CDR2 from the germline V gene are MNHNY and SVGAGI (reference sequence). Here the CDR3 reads CVSSLIPGLAGGEQFF. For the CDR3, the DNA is TGTGTCAGCAGTCTGATTCCGGGACTAGCGGGGGGGGAGCAGTTCTTC.

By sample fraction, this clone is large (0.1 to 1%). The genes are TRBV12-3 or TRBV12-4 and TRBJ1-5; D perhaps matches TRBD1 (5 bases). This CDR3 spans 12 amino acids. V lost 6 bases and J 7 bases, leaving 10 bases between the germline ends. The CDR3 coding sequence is TGTGCCAGCAGGTCAGGGTTCCAGCCCCAGCATTTT. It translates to CASRSGFQPQHF.

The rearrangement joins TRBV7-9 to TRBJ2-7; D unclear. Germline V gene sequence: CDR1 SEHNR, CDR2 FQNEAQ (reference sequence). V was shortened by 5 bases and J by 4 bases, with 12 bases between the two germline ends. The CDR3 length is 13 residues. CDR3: CASSVGTDYEQYF. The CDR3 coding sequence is TGTGCCAGCAGCGTCGGAACCGATTACGAGCAGTACTTC.

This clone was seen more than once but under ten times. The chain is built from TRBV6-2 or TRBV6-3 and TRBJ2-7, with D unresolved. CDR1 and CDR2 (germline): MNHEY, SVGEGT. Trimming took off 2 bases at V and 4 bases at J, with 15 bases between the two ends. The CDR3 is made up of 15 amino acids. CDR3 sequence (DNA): TGTGCCAGCAGTTACACGAGGCTAACAGCATACGAGCAGTACTTC. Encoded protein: CASSYTRLTAYEQYF.

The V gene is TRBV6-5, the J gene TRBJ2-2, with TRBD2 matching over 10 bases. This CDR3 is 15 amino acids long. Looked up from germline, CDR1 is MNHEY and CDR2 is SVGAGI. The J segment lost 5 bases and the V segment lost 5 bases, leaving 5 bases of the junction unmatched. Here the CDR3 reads CASSTSGAGTGELFF. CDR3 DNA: TGTGCCAGCAGTACTAGCGGGGCGGGAACCGGGGAGCTGTTTTTT.